A single sample gave rise to the 4 T cell receptor beta chains below, sequenced in a study of shared clonotypes between healthy human individuals. Naive CD8 cells lacked CD45RO, underwent positive selection for CCR7 and left out terminally differentiated effector memory CD45RA+ cells. The assay was immunoSEQ multiplex PCR, and TCRdb's table has in-frame clones only and misses some. The repertoire holds some 2 million clones, with about 95% as singletons. What was sequenced was naive CD8+ T cells sorted from blood. The receptors were gathered from a man in his late teens or twenties in good health.

The chain combines TRBV5-8 with TRBJ2-7; D is possibly TRBD2 (6 bases). With 4 bases removed from V and 1 base from J, the gap between germline ends came to 9 bases. CDR1 is SGHTS and CDR2 is YDEGEE in the germline V gene. The CDR3 loop spans 13 amino acids. The CDR3 sequence: CASSGDLSYEQYF. The CDR3 nucleotides read TGTGCCAGCAGCGGGGACTTATCCTACGAGCAGTACTTC. Complete variable domain (other parts from reference TRBV5-8 and TRBJ2-7): EAGVTQSPTHLIKTRGQQATLRCSPISGHTSVYWYQQALGLGLQFLLWYDEGEERNRGNFPPRFSGRQFPNYSSELNVNALELEDSALYLCASSGDLSYEQYFGPGTRLTVT.

The J gene is TRBJ2-5, the V gene TRBV23-1; D assignment may be TRBD1 or TRBD2 (5 bases each). TRBV23-1 is treated as an ORF (open reading frame) with a function not yet certain. V lost 4 bases to trimming and J lost 5 bases, with 23 bases between them. The CDR3 extends over 17 amino acids. The CDR3 nucleotides are TGCGCCAGCAGTCCGCCGAGCGGCCAGGGTAGTTGGGAGACCCAGTACTTC. This sequence encodes CASSPPSGQGSWETQYF.

In regard to this clone: The conserved phenylalanine or tryptophan is not found at the CDR3 terminus, so this likely reflects a read error. The limits of the CDR3 on the DNA are not certain, so only TCRdb's listed CDR3 is given. The rearrangement links TRBV2 to TRBJ2-7. Looked up from germline, CDR1 is SNHLY and CDR2 is FYNNEI. The CDR3 totals 13 residues, both ends included. The CDR3 reads CASTDTGSVGVFI.

The J gene is TRBJ1-1, the V gene TRBV7-9, with a tentative D call TRBD1 (6 bases). Trimming pared 7 bases from V and 8 bases from J, leaving 11 bases between. CDR1 and CDR2 from the germline V gene are SEHNR and FQNEAQ (reference sequence). The CDR3 loop spans 11 amino acids. This CDR3 reads CASIGGPEAFF. CDR3 sequence (DNA): TGTGCCAGCATTGGGGGCCCAGAAGCTTTCTTT.